The present TCR beta chain was sequenced within a study of cytomegalovirus exposure and HLA in healthy donors. Findings of the study overall: Some V segments could not be told apart, so they were left out, TRBV6-2 and TRBV6-3 among them.

Vbeta (60) and Jbeta (13) primers were used in the PCR. In the original workflow: Later reanalysis found 80 million or so unique TCR beta chains, around 11 million of them shared. Repertoires were generated with immunoSEQ multiplex PCR, while TCRdb's copy carries only in-frame clones and drops some. V and J calls and clone size are copied from that table; D and trimming were computed from the DNA. The table records 130,000 to 150,000 clones, about 75% of them present only once. With 3 bases clipped from V and 2 bases from J, the junction kept 11 bases outside the gene matches. Per germline, CDR1 LGHNA and CDR2 YSLEER. The CDR3 loop spans 17 amino acids. This clone was seen only once. Its matching antigen is unknown.

The V call is TRBV4-3, the J call TRBJ2-5; TRBD2 matches 8 bases. The clonotype comes from a woman in her twenties or thirties in good health and CMV-seronegative. Sequencing was carried out using PBMCs. The CDR3 loop reads CASSQESRGAGQETQYF. CDR3 in DNA: TGCGCCAGCAGCCAGGAGTCGCGGGGGGCGGGACAAGAGACCCAGTACTTC.